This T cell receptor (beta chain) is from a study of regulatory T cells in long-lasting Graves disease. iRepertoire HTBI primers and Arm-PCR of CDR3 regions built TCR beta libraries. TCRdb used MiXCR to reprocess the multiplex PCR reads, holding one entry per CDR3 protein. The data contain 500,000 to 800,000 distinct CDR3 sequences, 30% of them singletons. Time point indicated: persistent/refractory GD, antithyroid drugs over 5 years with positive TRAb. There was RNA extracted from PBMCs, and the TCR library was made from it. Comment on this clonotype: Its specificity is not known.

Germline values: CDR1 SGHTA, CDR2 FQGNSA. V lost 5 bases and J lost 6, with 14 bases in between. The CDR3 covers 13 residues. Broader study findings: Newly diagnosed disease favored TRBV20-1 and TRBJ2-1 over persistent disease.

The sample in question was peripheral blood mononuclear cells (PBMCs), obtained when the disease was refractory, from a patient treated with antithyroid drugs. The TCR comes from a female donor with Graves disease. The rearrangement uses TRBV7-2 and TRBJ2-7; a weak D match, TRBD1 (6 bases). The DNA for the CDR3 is TGTGCCAGCAGCCCATTGGGACAAAGCGAGCAGTACTTC. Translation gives CASSPLGQSEQYF.